This TCR beta chain was observed in a study of T cells of healthy individuals. MiXCR, run by TCRdb on the 5' RACE reads, gives a single entry per CDR3 protein. The repertoire holds about 100,000 distinct CDR3 sequences, with approximately 18% as singletons. In its sample, this clonotype was seen a few times. CDR1 is SGDLS and CDR2 is YYNGEE in the germline V gene. This CDR3 spans 16 amino acids. V was pared by 1 base and J by 1 base, with 15 bases between. This rearrangement joins TRBV9 to TRBJ2-7, with D maybe TRBD1 (5 bases). The receptor comes from a human donor in good health. This chain's CDR3 is CASSVKNRSVSYEQYF. Here the CDR3 DNA reads TGTGCCAGCAGCGTAAAAAACAGGTCAGTTTCCTACGAGCAGTACTTC. The variable domain in full, completed from reference TRBV9 and TRBJ2-7, reads DSGVTQTPKHLITATGQRVTLRCSPRSGDLSVYWYQQSLDQGLQFLIQYYNGEERAKGNILERFSAQQFPDLHSELNLSSLELGDSALYFCASSVKNRSVSYEQYFGPGTRLTVT.